This is a list of T cell receptor beta chains from one sample in a study of blood T cell repertoires in COVID-19. Assay: immunoSEQ multiplex PCR; the TCRdb copy retains only in-frame clones and omits some. The repertoire includes under 300,000 clones, roughly 85% of them detected once, and around 2.9% sits in the top ten. The specimen was peripheral blood. The receptor source for this set is a woman aged 25 to 39 with active or convalescent COVID-19. Each CDR3 is given with its conserved first and last residue. A D gene is named only where the DNA matches it firmly. Clone size is given for some rows only: seen once, a few or many times, or a class if the clone is expanded.

DNA	CDR3	length	J	size	V	D
TGTGCCAGCAGCTTAGGGGGACAGAAGGTCGAAAAACTGTTTTTT	CASSLGGQKVEKLFF	15	TRBJ1-4	.	TRBV7-9	TRBD1
TGTGCCGGGGGGCGGAGGAGAGGCACTGAAGCTTTCTTT	CAGGRRRGTEAFF	13	TRBJ1-1	.	TRBV30	.
TGTGCCAGCAGCTTACCTCAGGGGACAGGGGGTTTACGGCAGCCCCAGCATTTT	CASSLPQGTGGLRQPQHF	18	TRBJ1-5	.	TRBV7-8	TRBD1
TGTGCCAGCAGCTTAGGGGACAGCTATTCACCCCTCCACTTT	CASSLGDSYSPLHF	14	TRBJ1-6	.	TRBV7-2	TRBD1
TGTGCCAGCAGCGCTCGGGGATTCGACAATGAGCAGTTCTTC	CASSARGFDNEQFF	14	TRBJ2-1	.	TRBV9	.
TGTGCCAGCATCCCGGGACAGGGCCCGAAAACTGAAGCTTTCTTT	CASIPGQGPKTEAFF	15	TRBJ1-1	.	TRBV6-2/TRBV6-3	TRBD1
TGTGCCAGCTCACCAAACACCGGGACAGAGCAGTTCTTC	CASSPNTGTEQFF	13	TRBJ2-1	.	TRBV18	.
TGTGCCAGCAGCTTTATAGCAGGGGTCGGAAACACCATATATTTT	CASSFIAGVGNTIYF	15	TRBJ1-3	.	TRBV5-5	.
TGCGCCAGCAGTCGTCAACAGGGGGAAGATCAGCCCCAGCATTTT	CASSRQQGEDQPQHF	15	TRBJ1-5	.	TRBV23-1	TRBD1
TGCGCCAGCAGCTTGGCAAGGACAGGCGACTACACTGAAGCTTTCTTT	CASSLARTGDYTEAFF	16	TRBJ1-1	few	TRBV5-1	TRBD1
TGTGCCAGCAGCGCTAGCGGAATTTCCTACAATGAGCAGTTCTTC	CASSASGISYNEQFF	15	TRBJ2-1	.	TRBV9	TRBD2
TGTGCCAGTAGTATCTCGGGACAGGGCATCCACGAGCAGTACTTC	CASSISGQGIHEQYF	15	TRBJ2-7	.	TRBV19	TRBD1
TGTGCCAGCAGCAACAGACAGGGGTTGAACACTGAAGCTTTCTTT	CASSNRQGLNTEAFF	15	TRBJ1-1	.	TRBV7-2	TRBD1
TGTGCCAGCAGTAGTTATGGTTCTAGGGGTGGGACTGAAGCTTTCTTT	CASSSYGSRGGTEAFF	16	TRBJ1-1	few	TRBV27	.
TGTGCCAGTAGTCTCCATCTGGTGGGGCACTCTGGGGCCAACGTCCTGACTTTC	CASSLHLVGHSGANVLTF	18	TRBJ2-6	.	TRBV19	.
TGTGCCAGCAAGGAGTTCAGGGGGGCCACAGATACGCAGTATTTT	CASKEFRGATDTQYF	15	TRBJ2-3	once	TRBV2	.
TGTGCCAGTAGCATCCAGCGGGGGAACAATGAGCAGTTCTTC	CASSIQRGNNEQFF	14	TRBJ2-1	.	TRBV19	TRBD2
TGTGCCAGCAGCGAATTTAGCGGGGGTGACGAGCAGTACTTC	CASSEFSGGDEQYF	14	TRBJ2-7	.	TRBV2	TRBD2
TGTGCCAGTAGTAAGCCTCCCGACAGGGTGAACACTGAAGCTTTCTTT	CASSKPPDRVNTEAFF	16	TRBJ1-1	.	TRBV19	TRBD1
TGTGCCAGCAGCTTAGCTCAGGACACTGAAGCTTTCTTT	CASSLAQDTEAFF	13	TRBJ1-1	.	TRBV7-9	.
TGTGCCAGCAGCGTCGGACAGTGGGGTGAAGCTTTCTTT	CASSVGQWGEAFF	13	TRBJ1-1	.	TRBV13	.
TGTGCCAGCAGCGCGAGCGGGGTCTCCTCCTACGAGCAGTACTTC	CASSASGVSSYEQYF	15	TRBJ2-7	once	TRBV7-2	TRBD2
TGTGCCTGGAGTGGCCCCCCGGGTCACCTCGGAGGTGGCAGGGGGCCTAACTATGGCTACACCTTC	CAWSGPPGHLGGGRGPNYGYTF	22	TRBJ1-2	.	TRBV30	TRBD1
TGTGCCAGCAGCTTAGAAAGCAGGGGTGGCTACACCTTC	CASSLESRGGYTF	13	TRBJ1-2	.	TRBV7-2	.
TGTGCCAGCAGCCAAGTGCGGGCGGACAGGGATGGAAACACCATATATTTT	CASSQVRADRDGNTIYF	17	TRBJ1-3	.	TRBV4-2	TRBD1
TGTGCCAGCTCGGCTAGCGAGCGTTCCGAGCAGTACTTC	CASSASERSEQYF	13	TRBJ2-7	.	TRBV18	.
TGTGCCAGCAGCTTTAGCGGGACTAGCACAGATACGCAGTATTTT	CASSFSGTSTDTQYF	15	TRBJ2-3	.	TRBV5-4	TRBD2
TGTGCCAGCAGCGTGGGGACAGGGGATCTATTGGCCCTCCACTTT	CASSVGTGDLLALHF	15	TRBJ1-6	.	TRBV5-4	TRBD1
TGTGCCAGCAGCTCACCGGCGGGTGCGCCCTACAATGAGCAGTTCTTC	CASSSPAGAPYNEQFF	16	TRBJ2-1	.	TRBV11-2	.
TGTGCCAGCAGCGCCAGGCTCGGCACTGAAGCTTTCTTT	CASSARLGTEAFF	13	TRBJ1-1	.	TRBV7-3	.
TGTGCCTGCTATAACAGGGGAAACTATGGCTACACCTTC	CACYNRGNYGYTF	13	TRBJ1-2	.	TRBV30	TRBD1
TGTGCCAGCAGCCTCGGTTCCAGGGGGTCGAACTATGGCTACACCTTC	CASSLGSRGSNYGYTF	16	TRBJ1-2	few	TRBV4-2	TRBD1
TGTGCCAGCAGCCCCCGGGAGGGAGGGAACACCGGGGAGCTGTTTTTT	CASSPREGGNTGELFF	16	TRBJ2-2	.	TRBV7-9	TRBD2
TGCAGCGTTGATCAGGCAGGAGGGTCCCTGAACACTGAAGCTTTCTTT	CSVDQAGGSLNTEAFF	16	TRBJ1-1	.	TRBV29-1	.
TGTGCCACCAGTGACCCGAAATGGACTGTTAACCATAATTCACCCCTCCACTTT	CATSDPKWTVNHNSPLHF	18	TRBJ1-6	.	TRBV24-1	.